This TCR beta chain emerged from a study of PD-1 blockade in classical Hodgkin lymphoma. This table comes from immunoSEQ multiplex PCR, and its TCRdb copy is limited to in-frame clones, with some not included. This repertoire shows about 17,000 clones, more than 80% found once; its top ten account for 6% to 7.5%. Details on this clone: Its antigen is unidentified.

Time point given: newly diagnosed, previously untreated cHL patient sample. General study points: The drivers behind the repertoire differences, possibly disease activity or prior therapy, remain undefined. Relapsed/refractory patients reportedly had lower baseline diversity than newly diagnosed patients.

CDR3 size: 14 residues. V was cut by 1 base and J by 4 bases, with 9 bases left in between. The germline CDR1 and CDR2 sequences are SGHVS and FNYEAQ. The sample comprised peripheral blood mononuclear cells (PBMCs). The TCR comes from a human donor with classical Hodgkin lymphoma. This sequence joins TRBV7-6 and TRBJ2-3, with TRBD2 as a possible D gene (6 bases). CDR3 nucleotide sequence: TGTGCCAGCAGCTTAGGACTAGGTGCAGATACGCAGTATTTT. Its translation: CASSLGLGADTQYF.